This entry lists 27 T cell receptor beta chains sequenced from one sample in a study of patients and donors after allogeneic stem cell transplantation. TCRdb itself ran the RT-PCR reads through MiXCR, one entry per CDR3 protein. Of hundreds of thousands of distinct CDR3 sequences in the sample, 16% were seen once. The sample comprised blood, either unsorted or a sorted T cell fraction (not recorded which). Receptors were obtained from a human donor who was either an allogeneic HSCT recipient or a stem cell or donor lymphocyte infusion donor (not recorded which). It is not recorded whose cells these are; they may come from a transplant donor.

DNA of the CDR3: TGTGCCAGCAGCTGGACCCTGGAGGCCGCAAACAATGAGCAGTTCTTC. It encodes CASSWTLEAANNEQFF. This chain uses TRBV7-9 with TRBJ2-1, with a tentative D call TRBD2 (5 bases). V was cut by 4 bases and J by 5 bases, with 18 bases left in between. The CDR3 consists of 16 residues. Germline V gene lookup returns CDR1 SEHNR and CDR2 FQNEAQ (reference sequence).

The rearrangement joins TRBV5-5 to TRBJ2-5; possibly TRBD2 for D (5 bases). Germline lookup yields CDR1 SGHKS and CDR2 YYEKEE (reference sequence). CDR3 length: 16 amino acids. V shed 2 bases and J shed 4 bases, with 18 bases lying between them. Here the CDR3 DNA reads TGTGCCAGCAGCTTAGAGCCTGGACGGGCGGGAGAGACCCAGTACTTC. Translating it yields CASSLEPGRAGETQYF. The whole variable domain, filled in from reference TRBV5-5 and TRBJ2-5, reads DAGVTQSPTHLIKTRGQQVTLRCSPISGHKSVSWYQQVLGQGPQFIFQYYEKEERGRGNFPDRFSARQFPNYSSELNVNALLLGDSALYLCASSLEPGRAGETQYFGPGTRLLVL.

This clonotype was recorded a few times. As DNA, the CDR3 is TGTGCCAGCAGCTCTAGCGCGGAGACCCAGTACTTC. As protein: CASSSSAETQYF. The rearrangement links TRBV7-9 to TRBJ2-5; possibly TRBD2 for D (6 bases). The CDR3 loop spans 12 amino acids. The germline V gene has CDR1 SEHNR and CDR2 FQNEAQ (reference sequence). V was shortened by 4 bases and J by 5 bases, with 8 bases between the two germline ends. The entire variable domain, with the rest obtained from reference TRBV7-9 and TRBJ2-5, is as follows: DTGVSQNPRHKITKRGQNVTFRCDPISEHNRLYWYRQTLGQGPEFLTYFQNEAQLEKSRLLSDRFSAERPKGSFSTLEIQRTEQGDSAMYLCASSSSAETQYFGPGTRLLVL.

The gene calls are TRBV7-2 and TRBJ2-3; D gene ambiguous. Germline-derived CDR1 and CDR2 are SGHTA and FQGNSA. The CDR3 spans 13 residues. Trimming removed 5 bases at V and 2 bases at J, with 8 bases between. The CDR3 spells CASSGPNTDTQYF. The DNA of the CDR3 is TGTGCCAGCAGCGGGCCGAACACAGATACGCAGTATTTT. The complete variable domain, with remaining parts taken from reference TRBV7-2 and TRBJ2-3, reads GAGVSQSPSNKVTEKGKDVELRCDPISGHTALYWYRQSLGQGLEFLIYFQGNSAPDKSGLPSDRFSAERTGGSVSTLTIQRTQQEDSAVYLCASSGPNTDTQYFGPGTRLTVL.

In this sample, this clonotype turned up a few times. The chain has TRBV7-3 and TRBJ2-2, with D possibly TRBD2 on 6 matching bases. The CDR3 covers 16 residues. CDR1 SGHTA and CDR2 FQGTGA come from the germline V gene. Trimming left V 0 bases short and J 6 bases short, with 14 bases between. In nucleotides, the CDR3 is TGTGCCAGCAGCTTAACGGCGGGGTTCGGTTCCGGGGAGCTGTTTTTT. It specifies CASSLTAGFGSGELFF. The whole variable domain, filled in from reference TRBV7-3 and TRBJ2-2, reads GAGVSQTPSNKVTEKGKYVELRCDPISGHTALYWYRQSLGQGPEFLIYFQGTGAADDSGLPNDRFFAVRPEGSVSTLKIQRTERGDSAVYLCASSLTAGFGSGELFFGEGSRLTVL.

The sample holds a few counts of this clonotype. The chain combines TRBV18 with TRBJ1-6; 10 positions agree with TRBD1. V lost 4 bases to trimming and J lost 6 bases; unmatched junction nucleotides: 3. The germline V gene has CDR1 KGHSH and CDR2 LQKENI. CDR3 length equals 15 residues. The CDR3 DNA reads as TGTGCCAGCTCACGCCGACAGGGGGCTAATTCACCCCTCCACTTT. Translating gives CASSRRQGANSPLHF.

V usage is TRBV18 and J usage is TRBJ1-2, with D unclear. This CDR3 has 14 amino acids. Germline loops: CDR1 KGHSH, CDR2 LQKENI. Trimming shortened V by 1 base and J by 3 bases, and 9 bases separated the two germline ends. The CDR3 spells CASSPLWTDYGYTF. The DNA for the CDR3 is TGTGCCAGCTCACCACTATGGACGGACTATGGCTACACCTTC.

The chain employs TRBV4-1 and TRBJ2-1; 9 bases line up with TRBD1. Germline trimming cut 3 bases from V and 7 bases from J; bases unmatched to any gene: 7. The CDR3 consists of 15 residues. CDR1 and CDR2 (germline): MGHRA, YSYEKL. The CDR3 loop reads CASSHGTGTKNEQFF. The CDR3 region has the DNA TGCGCCAGCAGCCACGGGACAGGGACGAAAAATGAGCAGTTCTTC.

This clonotype was counted many times. J is TRBJ2-3 and V is TRBV6-1; 9 bases map to TRBD2. CDR3 size: 13 residues. Germline assignment: CDR1 MNHNS and CDR2 SASEGT. Germline trimming cut 8 bases from V and 1 base from J; bases unmatched to any gene: 1. The CDR3 spells CASRLAGTDTQYF. Here the CDR3 DNA reads TGTGCCAGCCGACTAGCGGGCACAGATACGCAGTATTTT.

This clonotype was detected ten times or more. This rearrangement joins TRBV4-3 to TRBJ2-7; 7 nucleotides line up with TRBD1. Germline values: CDR1 LGHNA, CDR2 YSLEER. CDR3 length: 14 residues. Unmatched junction bases numbered 2, after V lost 1 base and J lost 2 bases. The CDR3 reads CASSQGTGTYEQYF. CDR3 bases: TGCGCCAGCAGCCAAGGGACAGGCACCTACGAGCAGTACTTC.

The gene calls are TRBV27 and TRBJ2-1, with D unresolved. This CDR3 spans 14 amino acids. Trimming took 5 bases from V and 3 from J, leaving 11 bases between them. CDR1 MNHEY and CDR2 SMNVEV come from the germline V gene (reference sequence). CDR3 in amino acids: CASSPVLRYNEQFF. The DNA for the CDR3 is TGTGCCAGCAGTCCAGTCCTCCGCTACAATGAGCAGTTCTTC.

The CDR3 loop is CASSPPGQGLEKLFF. The CDR3 region has the DNA TGTGCCAGCTCACCCCCGGGACAGGGGTTGGAAAAACTGTTTTTT. This chain links TRBV18 with TRBJ1-4; 10 nucleotides agree with TRBD1. The trim removed 3 bases at V and 8 bases at J, leaving 6 bases unmatched. CDR3 length: 15 amino acids. CDR1 and CDR2 from the germline V gene are KGHSH and LQKENI. The full variable domain, in which reference TRBV18 and TRBJ1-4 provide the parts outside the CDR3, is NAGVMQNPRHLVRRRGQEARLRCSPMKGHSHVYWYRQLPEEGLKFMVYLQKENIIDESGMPKERFSAEFPKEGPSILRIQQVVRGDSAAYFCASSPPGQGLEKLFFGSGTQLSVL.

This clonotype showed up many times. The chain recombines TRBV12-3 or TRBV12-4 with TRBJ2-4, with TRBD1 matching 7 bases. The CDR3 runs to 16 residues. V gave up 5 bases and J gave up 0 bases; unmatched junction bases: 7. The CDR3 nucleotides read TGTGCCAGCAGTCCCCGACAGGGTTTAGCCAAAAACATTCAGTACTTC. It encodes CASSPRQGLAKNIQYF.

This sequence joins TRBV6-1 and TRBJ1-3; no clear D gene. This CDR3 has 15 residues. Between the trimmed V and J ends, which lost 6 bases and 0 bases, there was a span of 12 bases. The germline V gene has CDR1 MNHNS and CDR2 SASEGT. The CDR3 coding sequence is TGTGCCAGCAGACCCCTGAGGGCCTCTGGAAACACCATATATTTT. Protein sequence: CASRPLRASGNTIYF.

This clonotype has only a few counts. This chain connects TRBV5-1 to TRBJ2-7; unclear D gene. V lost 4 bases, J lost 0 bases, and 14 bases lay in between. The CDR3 sequence is 15 residues long. Germline V gives CDR1 SGHRS, CDR2 YFSETQ. In DNA, the CDR3 is TGCGCCAGCAGCCCGGTCGGGTTCTCCTCCTACGAGCAGTACTTC. Translated: CASSPVGFSSYEQYF.

This clonotype was detected many times. The rearrangement joins TRBV29-1 to TRBJ2-3; D not certain. Looked up from germline, CDR1 is SQVTM and CDR2 is ANQGSEA. This CDR3 contains 12 residues. The germline V and J ends were trimmed by 6 bases and 1 base, with 8 bases remaining between them. The CDR3 nucleotides read TGCAGCGTCGACTGGGGCACAGATACGCAGTATTTT. It yields the protein CSVDWGTDTQYF.

This clonotype was recorded a few times. V usage is TRBV5-1 and J usage is TRBJ1-1; 8 bases are shared with TRBD1. J gave up 0 bases and V 1 base, and 5 bases lay outside the gene matches. This CDR3 spans 16 amino acids. Per the germline V gene, CDR1 is SGHRS and CDR2 is YFSETQ. The CDR3 protein is CASSLFPGGLNTEAFF. The CDR3 DNA is TGCGCCAGCAGCTTGTTTCCAGGGGGCTTGAACACTGAAGCTTTCTTT.

This clonotype was counted a few times. V usage is TRBV7-2 and J usage is TRBJ2-3; a possible D gene is TRBD2 (6 bases). This CDR3 has 15 amino acids. Looked up from germline, CDR1 is SGHTA and CDR2 is FQGNSA. Trimming took 0 bases from V and 4 from J, leaving 11 bases between them. The CDR3: CASSLAVGGADTQYF. DNA of the CDR3: TGTGCCAGCAGCTTAGCTGTCGGGGGAGCAGATACGCAGTATTTT.

As DNA, the CDR3 is TGTGCCAGCTCACCACTACTAGCGGAGTTCTACGAGCAGTACTTC. Translation: CASSPLLAEFYEQYF. The chain recombines TRBV18 with TRBJ2-7; 8 positions match TRBD2. Unmatched junction bases numbered 5, after V lost 1 base and J lost 3 bases. This CDR3 contains 15 residues. Germline V lookup: CDR1 KGHSH, CDR2 LQKENI.

This clonotype has only a few counts. This chain connects TRBV5-6 to TRBJ1-4; the D is unclear. Per germline, CDR1 SGHDT and CDR2 YYEEEE. The ends were cut back, 4 bases at V and 2 bases at J, with 12 bases in the middle. The CDR3 consists of 15 residues. The CDR3 loop is CASSPKGLTNEKLFF. The CDR3 region has the DNA TGTGCCAGCAGCCCGAAAGGGTTGACTAATGAAAAACTGTTTTTT.

This clonotype was counted many times. This chain joins TRBV7-9 and TRBJ2-5; D ambiguous. This CDR3 spans 12 amino acids. Germline CDR1 SEHNR, CDR2 FQNEAQ (reference sequence). V dropped 3 bases and J dropped 3 bases, with 5 bases sitting between them. The CDR3 DNA follows: TGTGCCAGCAGCTTGTTTGAAGAGACCCAGTACTTC. It yields the protein CASSLFEETQYF. Full variable domain (outside the CDR3, taken from reference TRBV7-9 and TRBJ2-5): DTGVSQNPRHKITKRGQNVTFRCDPISEHNRLYWYRQTLGQGPEFLTYFQNEAQLEKSRLLSDRFSAERPKGSFSTLEIQRTEQGDSAMYLCASSLFEETQYFGPGTRLLVL.

This chain connects TRBV27 to TRBJ1-5, with no clear D. This CDR3 is built from 13 residues. Trimming removed 5 bases at V and 7 bases at J, with 12 bases between. In germline, CDR1 is MNHEY, CDR2 SMNVEV (reference sequence). CDR3 sequence (DNA): TGTGCCAGCAGTCCAATTTACCCCCAGCCCCAGCATTTT. This sequence encodes CASSPIYPQPQHF.

CDR3 protein: CASSRTGGATYEQYF. CDR3 in DNA: TGTGCCAGTTCCCGGACAGGGGGTGCCACCTACGAGCAGTACTTC. This chain joins TRBV19 and TRBJ2-7; 10 bases match TRBD1. Trimming at V came to 8 bases and at J to 2 bases, leaving 9 bases not matched to a gene. The CDR3 runs to 15 residues. The V gene's germline CDR1 is LNHDA and CDR2 SQIVND (reference sequence).

The chain has TRBV3-1 and TRBJ2-1; 13 bases fit TRBD2. The germline CDR1 and CDR2 sequences are LGHDT and YNNKEL (reference sequence). The CDR3 has 19 residues. V was pared by 6 bases and J by 0 bases, with 11 bases of the junction left unmatched. CDR3 DNA sequence: TGTGCCAGCAGAAAAACCGGGACTAGCGGGAAGAGCTCCTACAATGAGCAGTTCTTC. Protein sequence: CASRKTGTSGKSSYNEQFF.

The chain joins TRBV7-2 to TRBJ1-3, with D hard to call. V lost 2 bases, J lost 0 bases, and 11 bases lay in between. Germline loops: CDR1 SGHTA, CDR2 FQGNSA. The CDR3 runs 16 residues. CDR3: CASSLQARASGNTIYF. CDR3 bases: TGTGCCAGCAGCTTACAGGCGCGCGCCTCTGGAAACACCATATATTTT.

The chain has TRBV5-1 and TRBJ2-3; no clear D gene. This CDR3 region has 13 residues. V gave up 4 bases and J gave up 1 base, with 7 bases separating them. Germline loops: CDR1 SGHRS, CDR2 YFSETQ. The CDR3 region has the DNA TGCGCCAGCAGCAACACAGGCACAGATACGCAGTATTTT. This gives the protein CASSNTGTDTQYF.

This clonotype was detected only a few times. The rearrangement joins TRBV10-3 to TRBJ2-5; D is unresolved. This CDR3 is built from 12 residues. Germline V gives CDR1 ENHRY, CDR2 SYGVKD. V shed 7 bases and J shed 4 bases, with 10 bases lying between them. CDR3 amino acids: CAIKGSLETQYF. The CDR3 bases are TGTGCCATCAAAGGCTCCTTAGAGACCCAGTACTTC.